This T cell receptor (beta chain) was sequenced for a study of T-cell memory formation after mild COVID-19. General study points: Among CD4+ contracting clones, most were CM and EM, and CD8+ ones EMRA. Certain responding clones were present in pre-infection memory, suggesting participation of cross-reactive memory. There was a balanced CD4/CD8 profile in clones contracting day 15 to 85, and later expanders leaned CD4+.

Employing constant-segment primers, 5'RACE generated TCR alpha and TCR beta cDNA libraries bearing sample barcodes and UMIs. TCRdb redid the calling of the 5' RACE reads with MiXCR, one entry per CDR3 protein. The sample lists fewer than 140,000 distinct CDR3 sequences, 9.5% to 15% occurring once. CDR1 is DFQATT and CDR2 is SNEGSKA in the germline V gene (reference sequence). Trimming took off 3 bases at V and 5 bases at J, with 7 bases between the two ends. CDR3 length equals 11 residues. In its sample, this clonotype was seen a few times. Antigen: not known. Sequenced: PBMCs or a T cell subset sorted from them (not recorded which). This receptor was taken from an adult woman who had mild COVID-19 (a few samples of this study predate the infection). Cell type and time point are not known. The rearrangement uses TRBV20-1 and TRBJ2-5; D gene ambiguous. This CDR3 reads CSASSWETQYF. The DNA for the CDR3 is TGCAGTGCTAGCTCGTGGGAGACCCAGTACTTC.